This TCR beta chain came from a study of blood T cell repertoires in COVID-19. Study-level background: Sites in the United States, Italy and Spain provided acute and convalescent COVID-19 samples. Sources were T cells, B-cell-depleted T cells, or PBMCs; the material itself was cDNA or gDNA.

In the original workflow: From reference gene primer amplification, estimates of nucleated cell counts were derived. The repertoire was sequenced with immunoSEQ multiplex PCR; TCRdb's copy has only in-frame clones and lacks some. V, J and clone size are those of that table, while D and trimming were read from the DNA. The sample contains about 160,000 clones, about nine tenths of which appear only once. The sample comprised peripheral blood. This receptor was identified in a man aged 55-75 years with active or convalescent COVID-19.

The CDR3 region is CASSDRSWTGLNTEAFF. CDR3 DNA sequence: TGTGCCAGCAGTGACCGATCCTGGACAGGGCTGAACACTGAAGCTTTCTTT. The chain carries TRBV6-1 and TRBJ1-1, with 8 bases aligning to TRBD1. With 3 bases clipped from V and 0 bases from J, the junction kept 9 bases outside the gene matches. The CDR3 covers 17 residues. CDR1 MNHNS and CDR2 SASEGT come from the germline V gene.